The 32 T cell receptor beta chains given below trace back to one sample, sequenced in a study of monozygotic twins with inflammatory bowel disease. TCRdb derives one entry per CDR3 protein from the 5' RACE reads, leaving out DNA. The sample table includes over 200,000 distinct CDR3 sequences. Specimen: blood. The receptors were sampled from a human donor with ulcerative colitis or Crohn's disease, or a healthy co-twin of an affected twin (not recorded which).

The chain carries TRBV7-2 and TRBJ2-5. Germline CDR1 and CDR2: SGHTA and FQGNSA. The CDR3 totals 14 residues. Here the CDR3 reads CASSLAGPVETQYF.

The chain is built from TRBV20-1 and TRBJ1-4; absent DNA, TCRdb's TRBD1 call cannot be checked. This CDR3 is built from 14 residues. The V gene's germline CDR1 is DFQATT and CDR2 SNEGSKA (reference sequence). The CDR3 reads CSARPGKSNEKLFF.

The rearrangement uses TRBV6-2 or TRBV6-3 and TRBJ2-1. Germline assignment: CDR1 MNHEY and CDR2 SVGEGT. This CDR3 comprises 12 residues. CDR3 in amino acids: CASGRTYNEQFF.

The rearrangement links TRBV6-1 to TRBJ1-1; absent DNA, TCRdb's TRBD1 call cannot be checked. The germline CDR1 and CDR2 sequences are MNHNS and SASEGT. This CDR3 is 13 amino acids long. Here the CDR3 reads CASTISGGTEAFF.

This chain connects TRBV28 to TRBJ2-1; the TCRdb D gene call, TRBD1, has no DNA to confirm it. The CDR3 totals 17 residues. The germline V gene encodes CDR1 MDHEN and CDR2 SYDVKM. The CDR3: CASSSLDKGRGVEGQFF.

V usage is TRBV19 and J usage is TRBJ1-6; there is no DNA to check the TCRdb D call of TRBD1. Germline CDR1 LNHDA, CDR2 SQIVND (reference sequence). The CDR3 is 14 residues long. The CDR3 here is CASSSGTGFPPLHF. Filled out from reference TRBV19 and TRBJ1-6, the complete variable domain reads DGGITQSPKYLFRKEGQNVTLSCEQNLNHDAMYWYRQDPGQGLRLIYYSQIVNDFQKGDIAEGYSVSREKKESFPLTVTSAQKNPTAFYLCASSSGTGFPPLHFGNGTRLTVT.

V gene TRBV12-3 or TRBV12-4 combines with J gene TRBJ2-3; lacking DNA, the TRBD1 call made by TCRdb goes unchecked. CDR3 length: 14 residues. The CDR3 here is CASSRPVGTDTQYF.

This chain links TRBV20-1 with TRBJ1-2; the D gene TCRdb calls, TRBD1, cannot be checked with no DNA. The CDR3 is made up of 15 amino acids. In germline, CDR1 is DFQATT, CDR2 SNEGSKA (reference sequence). CDR3 residues: CSARDRLQGAGGYTF.

V and J are TRBV19 and TRBJ1-1; absent DNA, TCRdb's TRBD1 call cannot be checked. Germline-derived CDR1 and CDR2 are LNHDA and SQIVND (reference sequence). This CDR3 has 13 amino acids. This CDR3 reads CASSQERGAEAFF.

V usage is TRBV5-1 and J usage is TRBJ1-1; TCRdb calls TRBD1, which cannot be checked without DNA. The CDR3 runs 17 residues. Germline V gene sequence: CDR1 SGHRS, CDR2 YFSETQ. The CDR3 loop reads CASSPRPPGQGNTEAFF.

The rearrangement joins TRBV4-2 to TRBJ2-2; TCRdb selects TRBD1, and the lack of DNA leaves this call unchecked. CDR1 LGHNA and CDR2 YNFKEQ come from the germline V gene. There are 16 residues in the CDR3. The CDR3 region is CASSQDPGTNTGELFF.

The chain uses TRBV28 and TRBJ1-5; TCRdb reports TRBD1, a call that lacks DNA to check it against. This CDR3 comprises 13 residues. Germline V gives CDR1 MDHEN, CDR2 SYDVKM. The CDR3 protein is CASKTSRNQPQHF.

J is TRBJ1-2 and V is TRBV11-2. Germline V CDR1 and CDR2: SGHAT, FQNNGV. This CDR3 is 14 amino acids long. The CDR3 spells CASSLSEMIGGYTF.

The chain combines TRBV6-5 with TRBJ2-1; the TCRdb D gene call, TRBD1, has no DNA to confirm it. This CDR3 is 17 amino acids long. From germline, CDR1 is MNHEY and CDR2 SVGAGI. Here the CDR3 reads CASSFPPGGLERNEQFF.

J is TRBJ1-1 and V is TRBV4-2; TCRdb selects TRBD1, and the lack of DNA leaves this call unchecked. Germline V gene sequence: CDR1 LGHNA, CDR2 YNFKEQ. The CDR3 consists of 15 residues. The chain's CDR3 is CASSQDTGPDTEAFF.

The chain is built from TRBV14 and TRBJ2-7; TCRdb lists TRBD2, though no DNA is available to test this call. The CDR3 contains 15 residues. CDR1 is SGHDN, CDR2 FVKESK, per germline. CDR3 sequence: CASSQGSGLPSEQYF.

The V call is TRBV14, the J call TRBJ2-3. CDR1 is SGHDN and CDR2 is FVKESK in the germline V gene. The CDR3 runs to 14 residues. This chain's CDR3 is CASSPTFRTDTQYF.

The CDR3 here is CSASPGLVQETQYF. The rearrangement links TRBV20-1 to TRBJ2-5; TCRdb's D call, TRBD2, is unchecked because there is no DNA. The germline V gene encodes CDR1 DFQATT and CDR2 SNEGSKA (reference sequence). The CDR3 runs 14 residues.

The chain uses TRBV6-5 and TRBJ1-2; as DNA is missing, the TRBD1 call by TCRdb cannot be tested. The CDR3 length is 15 residues. CDR1 MNHEY and CDR2 SVGAGI come from the germline V gene. The CDR3 region is CASSYSTQGQEGYTF.

The chain couples TRBV5-1 to TRBJ2-1; no DNA is available, so the TRBD1 call from TCRdb remains unchecked. The CDR3 has 17 amino acids. Germline assignment: CDR1 SGHRS and CDR2 YFSETQ. CDR3 sequence: CASSPWGQGGTYNEQFF. Supplemented by reference TRBV5-1 and TRBJ2-1, the full variable domain reads KAGVTQTPRYLIKTRGQQVTLSCSPISGHRSVSWYQQTPGQGLQFLFEYFSETQRNKGNFPGRFSGRQFSNSRSEMNVSTLELGDSALYLCASSPWGQGGTYNEQFFGPGTRLTVL.

The chain employs TRBV12-3 or TRBV12-4 and TRBJ2-7; no DNA is available, so the TRBD1 call from TCRdb remains unchecked. The CDR3 runs to 12 residues. This chain's CDR3 is CASSLDTYEQYF.

J is TRBJ2-4 and V is TRBV6-1; TCRdb reports TRBD1, a call that lacks DNA to check it against. CDR3 length: 15 residues. Germline V gives CDR1 MNHNS, CDR2 SASEGT. CDR3 residues: CASRAQGTGENIQYF.

This sequence joins TRBV5-1 and TRBJ1-2. Looked up from germline, CDR1 is SGHRS and CDR2 is YFSETQ. This CDR3 comprises 14 residues. CDR3 region: CASSLDRSAYGYTF.

The chain is built from TRBV11-2 and TRBJ2-7; TCRdb gives TRBD2 as the D gene, but with no DNA this cannot be confirmed. Germline values: CDR1 SGHAT, CDR2 FQNNGV. This CDR3 is built from 15 residues. The chain's CDR3 is CASSGHGGFSYEQYF.

The chain is built from TRBV3-1 and TRBJ1-2; the D gene TCRdb calls, TRBD1, cannot be checked with no DNA. Germline lookup yields CDR1 LGHDT and CDR2 YNNKEL (reference sequence). The CDR3 contains 15 residues. The CDR3 sequence is CASSQDDTGTYGYTF.

This rearrangement joins TRBV29-1 to TRBJ2-7. Germline V gene data show CDR1 as SQVTM and CDR2 as ANQGSEA. This CDR3 has 13 residues. The CDR3 sequence is CSVDDRNSYEQYF.

V gene TRBV7-8 combines with J gene TRBJ1-2. Germline CDR1 reads SGHVS; CDR2 reads FQNEAQ. This CDR3 is built from 16 residues. This CDR3 is CASSLVVTVPGYGYTF.

The chain has TRBV7-8 and TRBJ1-2. The CDR3 loop spans 15 amino acids. The germline gives CDR1 SGHVS, CDR2 FQNEAQ. The CDR3 sequence: CASSPYTDPFYGYTF.

The chain has TRBV4-1 and TRBJ1-1. CDR3 length: 16 residues. CDR1 MGHRA and CDR2 YSYEKL come from the germline V gene. CDR3 region: CASSRKDTDMNTEAFF.

The gene calls are TRBV2 and TRBJ2-7; the D gene TCRdb calls, TRBD1, cannot be checked with no DNA. Germline V gene data show CDR1 as SNHLY and CDR2 as FYNNEI. The CDR3 is 14 residues long. The CDR3 here is CASNRQGRNYEQYF.

The chain joins TRBV5-1 to TRBJ2-5; as DNA is missing, the TRBD1 call by TCRdb cannot be tested. CDR3 length: 16 amino acids. The germline V gene has CDR1 SGHRS and CDR2 YFSETQ. The CDR3 sequence is CASSLKGQGVQETQYF.

The chain links TRBV6-6 to TRBJ1-5. Per the germline V gene, CDR1 is MNHNY and CDR2 is SVGAGI (reference sequence). The CDR3 consists of 14 residues. The CDR3 protein is CASSYEAANQPQHF.